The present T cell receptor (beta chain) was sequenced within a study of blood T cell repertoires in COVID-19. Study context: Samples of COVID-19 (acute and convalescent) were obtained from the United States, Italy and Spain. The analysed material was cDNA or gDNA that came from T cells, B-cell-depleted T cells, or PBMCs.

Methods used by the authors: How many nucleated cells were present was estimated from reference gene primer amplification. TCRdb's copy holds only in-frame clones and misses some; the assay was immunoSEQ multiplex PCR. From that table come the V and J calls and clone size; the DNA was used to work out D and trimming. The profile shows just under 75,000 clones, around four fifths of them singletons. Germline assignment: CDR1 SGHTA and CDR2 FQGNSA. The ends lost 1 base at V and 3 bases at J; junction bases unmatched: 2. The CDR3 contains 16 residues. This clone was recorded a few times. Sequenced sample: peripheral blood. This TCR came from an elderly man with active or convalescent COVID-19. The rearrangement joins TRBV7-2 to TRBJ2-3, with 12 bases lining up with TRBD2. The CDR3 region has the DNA TGTGCCAGCAGCTTAGGGCTAGCGGGAGGGACAGATACGCAGTATTTT. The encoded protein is CASSLGLAGGTDTQYF.